Below are 5 T cell receptor beta chains sequenced from a single sample in a study of cytotoxic CD8 clonotypes in ibrutinib-treated CLL. The repertoire was sequenced with immunoSEQ multiplex PCR; TCRdb's copy has only in-frame clones and lacks some. The table includes about 310,000 clones, around four fifths detected once. This material consisted of PBMCs, taken before ibrutinib treatment. The receptor set was obtained from a human donor with chronic lymphocytic leukemia.

The gene calls are TRBV6-5 and TRBJ2-7; TRBD1 matches 7 bases. This CDR3 spans 13 amino acids. Germline V gene data show CDR1 as MNHEY and CDR2 as SVGAGI. With V trimmed by 10 bases and J by 5 bases, 11 bases remained unmatched. CDR3: CATTTGFYDEQYF. As DNA, the CDR3 is TGTGCCACCACGACAGGGTTTTATGACGAGCAGTACTTC.

The chain couples TRBV7-2 to TRBJ2-7; TRBD2 might be the D (6 bases). Germline-derived CDR1 and CDR2 are SGHTA and FQGNSA. The CDR3 consists of 16 residues. V was pared by 0 bases and J by 3 bases, with 15 bases between. The CDR3, as DNA: TGTGCCAGCAGCTTAGCGGTGTCCGGGAGTGTCTACGAGCAGTACTTC. Amino acids: CASSLAVSGSVYEQYF. The variable domain in full, with the rest retrieved from reference TRBV7-2 and TRBJ2-7, is GAGVSQSPSNKVTEKGKDVELRCDPISGHTALYWYRQSLGQGLEFLIYFQGNSAPDKSGLPSDRFSAERTGGSVSTLTIQRTQQEDSAVYLCASSLAVSGSVYEQYFGPGTRLTVT.

The rearrangement links TRBV6-1 to TRBJ1-2, with D possibly matching TRBD1 (6 bases). The germline V gene encodes CDR1 MNHNS and CDR2 SASEGT. The CDR3 runs 14 residues. The V and J ends lost 6 bases and 3 bases respectively, with 14 bases between them. The CDR3 is CASSNRVEYYGYTF. CDR3 in DNA: TGTGCCAGCAGCAACAGGGTAGAATACTATGGCTACACCTTC.

This clone was detected once. This chain connects TRBV9 to TRBJ1-1, with D perhaps TRBD1 (5 bases). The ends were cut back, 0 bases at V and 0 bases at J, with 18 bases in the middle. CDR1 is SGDLS, CDR2 YYNGEE, per germline. The CDR3 consists of 18 residues. CDR3 in amino acids: CASSVEPTANYMNTEAFF. The CDR3 coding sequence is TGTGCCAGCAGCGTAGAACCGACAGCTAATTACATGAACACTGAAGCTTTCTTT.

The chain carries TRBV7-2 and TRBJ2-1, with TRBD2 identical over 8 bases. The V and J ends lost 1 base and 7 bases, in that order; junction bases with no gene match: 12. The CDR3 is 17 residues long. In germline, CDR1 is SGHTA, CDR2 FQGNSA. The CDR3: CASSLGDRSGRRNEQFF. Here the CDR3 DNA reads TGTGCCAGCAGCTTAGGGGATCGCAGCGGGAGACGTAATGAGCAGTTCTTC.